The rows below give T cell receptor beta chains drawn from one sample of a study of T cell responses to AZD1222 COVID-19 vaccine. The method was immunoSEQ multiplex PCR; TCRdb's version includes in-frame clones alone and lacks a portion of them. The repertoire includes some 160,000 clones, 85% to 95% of them detected once, and approximately 0.97% sits in the top ten. Material: peripheral blood, obtained on day 0 of AZD1222 vaccination. These receptors all stem from an adult in good health. CDR3s include the opening cysteine and the closing phenylalanine or tryptophan. The order of the fields is D gene, V gene, clone size, J gene, CDR3 DNA, CDR3 protein. The D gene is left open where the match is weak. Only some rows state a clone size, as once, few, many or a class for expanded clones.

>-|TRBV7-2|once|TRBJ1-2
TGTGCCAGCAGCTTAGCCTTCTCGGCCGGCTACACCTTC
CASSLAFSAGYTF
>TRBD1|TRBV9|-|TRBJ1-5
TGTGCCAGCAGCCCGGGAGGGGGCCAGGGCCAGCCCCAGCATTTT
CASSPGGGQGQPQHF
>-|TRBV7-3|-|TRBJ2-7
TGTGCCAGCAGCTTGTGGTTGGGCTACGAGCAGTACTTC
CASSLWLGYEQYF
>TRBD2|TRBV9|-|TRBJ2-7
TGTGCCAGCAGCGTATATCCTAGCGGGGCCTACGAGCAGTACTTC
CASSVYPSGAYEQYF
>TRBD1|TRBV7-8|-|TRBJ1-6
TGTGCCAGCAGCCCCCGACAGGGAGATTCACCCCTCCACTTT
CASSPRQGDSPLHF
>TRBD1|TRBV3-1/TRBV3-2|-|TRBJ2-7
TGTGCCAGCAGCCCATTCCAGGGGGCCGAGCAGTACTTC
CASSPFQGAEQYF
>-|TRBV7-8|-|TRBJ2-1
TGTGCCAGCAGCCCGCCTATCAGGGCAAGCTCCTACAATGAGCAGTTCTTC
CASSPPIRASSYNEQFF
>-|TRBV7-3|-|TRBJ2-6
TGTGCCAGCGGGGGAAGGGACTCTGGGGCCAACGTCCTGACTTTC
CASGGRDSGANVLTF
>TRBD1|TRBV5-8|-|TRBJ1-5
TGTGCCAGCAGCCCAAGACAGGGGAAGGGCAATCAGCCCCAGCATTTT
CASSPRQGKGNQPQHF
>TRBD1|TRBV7-8|-|TRBJ2-5
TGTGCCAGCAGCTCCTCCGGGACAGGGGGCGATCGGGAGACCCAGTACTTC
CASSSSGTGGDRETQYF
>TRBD1|TRBV11-3|-|TRBJ2-7
TGTGCCAGCAGCTTAGGAGACAGGGTAGCCGCTTACGAGCAGTACTTC
CASSLGDRVAAYEQYF
>-|TRBV19|-|TRBJ1-5
TGTGCCAGTAGCCGGATACGCCCGGGGCTGGAGCCCCAGCATTTT
CASSRIRPGLEPQHF
>-|TRBV4-1|-|TRBJ2-4
TGCGCCAGCAGCCAAGTGGTCGGGCTAGCCAAAAACATTCAGTACTTC
CASSQVVGLAKNIQYF
>-|TRBV3-1/TRBV3-2|-|TRBJ2-6
TGTGCCAGCAGCCAAGATTGGGGGCTCGGGGCCAACGTCCTGACTTTC
CASSQDWGLGANVLTF
>-|TRBV12-3/TRBV12-4|-|TRBJ1-6
TGTGCCAGCAGTTCCAGGGAGAATTCACCCCTCCACTTT
CASSSRENSPLHF
>-|TRBV5-1|-|TRBJ1-3
TGCGCCAGCAGCTTGGAGCTCAGTATACAGGCAAACACCATATATTTT
CASSLELSIQANTIYF
>TRBD1|TRBV19|once|TRBJ1-1
TGTGCCATAAGACAGGGATGGGACACTGAAGCTTTCTTT
CAIRQGWDTEAFF
>-|TRBV7-9|-|TRBJ1-1
TGTGCCAGCAGCCCCATCCCGGGGAACACTGAAGCTTTCTTT
CASSPIPGNTEAFF
>-|TRBV19|-|TRBJ1-2
TGTGCCAGTAGGGAGCGACAGAACTACGGGGACTATGGCTACACCTTC
CASRERQNYGDYGYTF
>-|TRBV2|-|TRBJ2-7
TGTGCCAGCAGTGACCCTACAGACAGGGCGGGGGGCGAGCAGTACTTC
CASSDPTDRAGGEQYF
>TRBD2|TRBV18|-|TRBJ2-3
TGTGCCAGCTCATGGGAGGGGAGATGGACAGATACGCAGTATTTT
CASSWEGRWTDTQYF
>-|TRBV11-3|-|TRBJ1-1
TGTGCCAGCAGCAGAGGGAGGGGAAGCACTGAAGCTTTCTTT
CASSRGRGSTEAFF
>-|TRBV13|-|TRBJ2-7
TGTGCCAGCAGGTGGAGGGGGGCGTTCTACGAGCAGTACTTC
CASRWRGAFYEQYF
>TRBD1|TRBV24-1|-|TRBJ2-1
TGTGCCAGACCGCCGGGACAGGGGGGATATGAGCAGTTCTTC
CARPPGQGGYEQFF
>-|TRBV28|-|TRBJ1-5
TGTGCCAGCAGTTTATCGCTCAGTAGCAATCAGCCCCAGCATTTT
CASSLSLSSNQPQHF
>TRBD1|TRBV30|-|TRBJ1-3
TGTGCCTGGAGTGTACAGGACAGGGATGTAAACACCATATATTTT
CAWSVQDRDVNTIYF
>-|TRBV6-5|-|TRBJ2-1
TGTGCCACTAGCCCGGGGGTGACCTACAATGAGCAGTTCTTC
CATSPGVTYNEQFF
>-|TRBV5-1|-|TRBJ2-1
TGCGCCAGCAGCTTGGTTCATTTCTCCTACAATGAGCAGTTCTTC
CASSLVHFSYNEQFF
>TRBD2|TRBV5-6|-|TRBJ2-4
TGTGCCAGCAGCCTACTAGCGGGGCTAGCCAAAAACATTCAGTACTTC
CASSLLAGLAKNIQYF
>TRBD2|TRBV10-2|-|TRBJ2-6
TGCGCCAGCAGGGGACTAGCGGGGGCCTCTGGGGCCAACGTCCTGACTTTC
CASRGLAGASGANVLTF
>TRBD2|TRBV6-4|-|TRBJ2-1
TGTGCCAGCAGTCGCCAACTAGCGGGGGAGAATGAGCAGTTCTTC
CASSRQLAGENEQFF
>TRBD1|TRBV6-7|-|TRBJ1-2
TGTGCCAGCACTAATGGGGATCGACAGGGCCCGGTTTCGAGTGGCTACACCTTC
CASTNGDRQGPVSSGYTF
>TRBD2|TRBV7-9|-|TRBJ2-5
TGTGCCAGCAGCCTAACGGGGGTCGGTAGCGGGGCTGAGACCCAGTACTTC
CASSLTGVGSGAETQYF
>-|TRBV10-2|-|TRBJ2-4
TGCGCCAGCAATGGACCCTTACCCACGGCCAAAAACATTCAGTACTTC
CASNGPLPTAKNIQYF
>-|TRBV7-2|-|TRBJ2-1
TGTGCCAGCAGCTTGGAGGTGAGCTCCTACAATGAGCAGTTCTTC
CASSLEVSSYNEQFF
>-|TRBV28|-|TRBJ2-1
TGTGCCAGCAGTCTCACCCCCCGAAATGAGCAGTTCTTC
CASSLTPRNEQFF
>TRBD1|TRBV7-9|few|TRBJ1-2
TGTGCCAGCAGCGTACAAGGGGGCACCTATGGCTACACCTTC
CASSVQGGTYGYTF
>-|TRBV4-2|-|TRBJ2-7
TGTGCCAGCAGCCAAACCCAGGGCAGACTCAGCTCCTACGAGCAGTACTTC
CASSQTQGRLSSYEQYF
>-|TRBV5-1|-|TRBJ1-1
TGCGCCAGCAGCTTGGCCTCGGGGGTGAACGGTGAAGCTTTCTTT
CASSLASGVNGEAFF
>-|TRBV2|-|TRBJ1-1
TGTGCCAGCATGGAGGGGGGATCCCACACTGAAGCTTTCTTT
CASMEGGSHTEAFF
>-|TRBV10-1|-|TRBJ1-6
TGCGCCAGCATGTATTCACCCCTCCACTTT
CASMYSPLHF
>-|TRBV30|-|TRBJ1-4
TGTGCCTGGGCCCGGGACATAGGATCCGAAAAACTGTTTTTT
CAWARDIGSEKLFF
>-|TRBV11-2|-|TRBJ1-2
TGTGCCAGCAGTTCAAGATACTATGGGCAGCGTTCCTATGGCTACACCTTC
CASSSRYYGQRSYGYTF
>-|TRBV2|-|TRBJ1-1
TGTGCCAGCCCCGGAAACACTGAAGCTTTCTTT
CASPGNTEAFF
>-|TRBV7-9|-|TRBJ1-4
TGTGCCAGCAGCTTAGGAGGATCCAGTCTTGCAACTAATGAAAAACTGTTTTTT
CASSLGGSSLATNEKLFF
>TRBD1|TRBV2|-|TRBJ1-4
TGTGCCAGCAGTGACTCTGGACAGGCCAATGAAAAACTGTTTTTT
CASSDSGQANEKLFF
>-|TRBV12-5|-|TRBJ1-2
TGTGCTAGTGGTTTGATGCGGACAGCCTATGGCTACACCTTC
CASGLMRTAYGYTF
>-|TRBV18|-|TRBJ1-1
TGTGCCAGCTCACCGTGGGTCCTAGGCCGGGACACTGAAGCTTTCTTT
CASSPWVLGRDTEAFF
>-|TRBV27|-|TRBJ2-7
TGTGCCAGCAGTTTCCGGAACCAGGGGCCGGTGAGGGGAAGCTCCTACGAGCAGTACTTC
CASSFRNQGPVRGSSYEQYF
>-|TRBV7-9|-|TRBJ1-1
TGTGCCAGCAGCCCAGGTGGGGGGTGGAACACTGAAGCTTTCTTT
CASSPGGGWNTEAFF
>-|TRBV5-8|-|TRBJ2-3
TGTGCCAGCAGCTGGGGGAAGTTTAGCGGCACAGATACGCAGTATTTT
CASSWGKFSGTDTQYF